Shown below are 30 T cell receptor beta chains from a single sample sequenced in a study of a mutant IDH1 vaccine in newly diagnosed glioma. Assay used: immunoSEQ multiplex PCR; TCRdb lists only in-frame clones, some missing. The repertoire has tens of thousands of clones, approximately 85% of them found once; the top ten carry around 1.7%. Specified time point: week 5, during vaccination. All doses held 300 ug of mutant IDH1 20-mer peptide, with topical imiquimod. For these TCRs, the target antigens are not known. The sequencing here drew on PBMCs, taken from a glioma patient whose treatment included an IDH1 peptide vaccine. All receptors come from a man aged 40-55 years with glioma.

The chain is built from TRBV14 and TRBJ2-1; D remains ambiguous. V was trimmed by 1 base and J by 6 bases, leaving 13 bases between them. The CDR3 has 15 amino acids. CDR1 and CDR2 from the germline V gene are SGHDN and FVKESK. In DNA form, the CDR3 reads TGTGCCAGCAGCCAAGGACTGATTGGGTTCAATGAGCAGTTCTTC. Protein: CASSQGLIGFNEQFF.

Here the CDR3 DNA reads TGTGCCAGCAGCGGACTGAGATCGTGGCGGAGCTACGAGCAGTACTTC. Protein product: CASSGLRSWRSYEQYF. This chain links TRBV11-2 with TRBJ2-7, with TRBD2 as a possible D gene (5 bases). The CDR3 covers 16 residues. Trimming shortened V by 5 bases and J by 3 bases, and 20 bases separated the two germline ends. Germline V gene lookup returns CDR1 SGHAT and CDR2 FQNNGV. Full variable domain (remainder filled in from reference TRBV11-2 and TRBJ2-7): EAGVAQSPRYKIIEKRQSVAFWCNPISGHATLYWYQQILGQGPKLLIQFQNNGVVDDSQLPKDRFSAERLKGVDSTLKIQPAKLEDSAVYLCASSGLRSWRSYEQYFGPGTRLTVT.

The table lists this clone with a count of one. V and J are TRBV5-1 and TRBJ1-1; 8 nucleotides match TRBD1. This CDR3 has 16 residues. Germline V lookup: CDR1 SGHRS, CDR2 YFSETQ. Germline trimming cut 0 bases from V and 0 bases from J; bases unmatched to any gene: 4. CDR3 DNA sequence: TGCGCCAGCAGCTTGGATGGACAGGGCATGAACACTGAAGCTTTCTTT. Translation: CASSLDGQGMNTEAFF.

J is TRBJ1-3 and V is TRBV19; D ambiguous. Looked up from germline, CDR1 is LNHDA and CDR2 is SQIVND (reference sequence). The V end lost 6 bases, the J end lost 0 bases, and 9 bases lay between the germline ends. The CDR3 covers 14 residues. This CDR3 is CASSPQSSGNTIYF. The CDR3 DNA reads TGTGCCAGTAGCCCACAGAGCTCTGGAAACACCATATATTTT.

The sample holds one count of this clone. V is TRBV7-3 and J is TRBJ2-7; a possible D gene is TRBD2 (5 bases). Germline V gene lookup returns CDR1 SGHTA and CDR2 FQGTGA. The CDR3 runs 10 residues. Trimming removed 4 bases from V and 9 bases from J, with 7 bases in between. CDR3 DNA sequence: TGTGCCAGCAGCTCTCGGGGGCAGTACTTC. Translated, it gives CASSSRGQYF.

CDR3 bases: TGTGCCAGCAGCTCCCTCGTGGGCCTAGCGGGAGGAGAGACCCAGTACTTC. Its translation is CASSSLVGLAGGETQYF. This chain links TRBV11-2 with TRBJ2-5, with TRBD2 matching over 11 bases. CDR1 and CDR2 from the germline V gene are SGHAT and FQNNGV. The CDR3 runs to 17 residues. J lost 4 bases, V lost 4 bases, and 11 bases had no gene match.

This clone appeared once. The chain joins TRBV27 to TRBJ2-3, with 7 bases matching TRBD1. The CDR3 is 14 amino acids. Germline V gives CDR1 MNHEY, CDR2 SMNVEV (reference sequence). J was trimmed by 2 bases and V by 4 bases; bases with no gene match: 3. CDR3 loop: CASSWDSHTDTQYF. Here the CDR3 DNA reads TGTGCCAGCAGTTGGGACAGCCACACAGATACGCAGTATTTT.

The chain carries TRBV28 and TRBJ2-7, with D perhaps matching TRBD1 (5 bases). The V end lost 7 bases, the J end lost 4 bases, and 17 bases lay between the germline ends. Germline CDR1 reads MDHEN; CDR2 reads SYDVKM. CDR3 length: 14 amino acids. DNA of the CDR3: TGTGCCAGCACTCGAATGGGGCAGGGATACGAGCAGTACTTC. Amino acids: CASTRMGQGYEQYF.

This sequence joins TRBV11-2 and TRBJ2-1; D remains unclear. The CDR3 is 15 residues long. Trimming removed 2 bases from V and 6 bases from J, with 14 bases in between. The germline CDR1 and CDR2 sequences are SGHAT and FQNNGV. The chain's CDR3 is CASSLLVSFSNEQFF. CDR3 DNA sequence: TGTGCCAGCAGCTTATTAGTTTCATTTAGCAATGAGCAGTTCTTC.

J is TRBJ1-1 and V is TRBV10-3; maybe TRBD1 (5 bases). The CDR3 has 12 residues. The V end lost 6 bases, the J end lost 6 bases, and 11 bases lay between the germline ends. CDR1 is ENHRY, CDR2 SYGVKD, per germline. The CDR3 DNA sequence: TGTGCCATCAGCCCTCTGGGGGCTGAAGCTTTCTTT. Protein: CAISPLGAEAFF.

The chain recombines TRBV5-1 with TRBJ2-3, with D possibly matching TRBD2 (6 bases). The CDR3 is 15 residues long. The germline gives CDR1 SGHRS, CDR2 YFSETQ. The V gene lost 0 bases and the J gene lost 1 base, with 9 bases spanning the gap. This CDR3 is CASSLAPGGTDTQYF. The DNA of the CDR3 is TGCGCCAGCAGCTTGGCCCCGGGAGGCACAGATACGCAGTATTTT.

The chain has TRBV5-1 and TRBJ2-7; 10 positions match TRBD1. CDR1 is SGHRS, CDR2 YFSETQ, per germline. V lost 0 bases to trimming and J lost 5 bases; unmatched junction nucleotides: 5. This CDR3 is 15 amino acids long. CDR3 amino acids: CASSLVPTGGDEQYF. In DNA form, the CDR3 reads TGCGCCAGCAGCTTGGTACCGACAGGGGGCGACGAGCAGTACTTC.

The rearrangement uses TRBV18 and TRBJ2-2, with 8 bases lining up with TRBD1. This CDR3 comprises 15 residues. Germline V gives CDR1 KGHSH, CDR2 LQKENI. Germline trimming cut 3 bases from V and 5 bases from J; bases unmatched to any gene: 5. The CDR3: CASSPRTGRTGELFF. For the CDR3, the DNA is TGTGCCAGCTCACCTCGGACAGGGAGGACCGGGGAGCTGTTTTTT.

The chain is built from TRBV9 and TRBJ1-5, with unresolved D. The CDR3 is 14 residues long. Per germline, CDR1 SGDLS and CDR2 YYNGEE. V lost 0 bases, J lost 9 bases, and 13 bases lay in between. CDR3 nucleotide sequence: TGTGCCAGCAGCGTAGCTACAGATGTGCGGCCCCAGCATTTT. Translated, it gives CASSVATDVRPQHF.

This clone turned up a few times. The genes are TRBV9 and TRBJ1-1; D gene unclear. CDR1 and CDR2 from the germline V gene are SGDLS and YYNGEE. The CDR3 has 14 residues. V lost 0 bases, J lost 1 base, and 7 bases lay in between. CDR3 DNA sequence: TGTGCCAGCAGCGTAGGACAACAGAACACTGAAGCTTTCTTT. Amino acid sequence: CASSVGQQNTEAFF.

The CDR3 DNA reads TGCGCCAGCAGCCAAGTCGCGACAGAGCAGTTCTTC. It yields the protein CASSQVATEQFF. J is TRBJ2-1 and V is TRBV4-1; D is ambiguous. The CDR3 runs 12 residues. From germline, CDR1 is MGHRA and CDR2 YSYEKL. The V gene lost 1 base and the J gene lost 10 bases, with 8 bases spanning the gap.

This clone was seen only once. The chain recombines TRBV28 with TRBJ2-7; D might be TRBD1 (6 bases). CDR3 size: 15 residues. The germline V and J ends were trimmed by 6 bases and 7 bases, with 22 bases remaining between them. Per germline, CDR1 MDHEN and CDR2 SYDVKM. The CDR3: CASRSPGTSSREQYF. CDR3 coding DNA: TGTGCCAGCAGATCTCCCGGGACATCGTCTAGAGAGCAGTACTTC.

This chain links TRBV14 with TRBJ2-7; D ambiguous. V dropped 0 bases and J dropped 1 base, with 4 bases sitting between them. Looked up from germline, CDR1 is SGHDN and CDR2 is FVKESK. CDR3 length equals 13 residues. This CDR3 reads CASSQEGSYEQYF. The CDR3 region has the DNA TGTGCCAGCAGCCAAGAGGGATCCTACGAGCAGTACTTC. Complete variable domain (other parts from reference TRBV14 and TRBJ2-7): EAGVTQFPSHSVIEKGQTVTLRCDPISGHDNLYWYRRVMGKEIKFLLHFVKESKQDESGMPNNRFLAERTGGTYSTLKVQPAELEDSGVYFCASSQEGSYEQYFGPGTRLTVT.

The chain links TRBV2 to TRBJ2-1; 8 bases align to TRBD2. The germline V gene has CDR1 SNHLY and CDR2 FYNNEI. V dropped 5 bases and J dropped 7; count of bases not matched to a gene: 4. The CDR3 runs 13 residues. Here the CDR3 reads CASSWERGNEQFF. The CDR3 DNA reads TGTGCCAGCAGTTGGGAGCGGGGGAATGAGCAGTTCTTC.

The genes are TRBV7-8 and TRBJ1-4; 7 bases align to TRBD1. CDR3 length: 14 amino acids. The germline V gene has CDR1 SGHVS and CDR2 FQNEAQ. V gave up 1 base and J gave up 5 bases; unmatched junction bases: 1. CDR3 in amino acids: CASSLGGQNEKLFF. CDR3 in DNA: TGTGCCAGCAGCTTAGGGGGACAGAATGAAAAACTGTTTTTT.

The rearrangement uses TRBV10-3 and TRBJ1-2; D gene ambiguous. The CDR3 has 15 residues. Germline CDR1 reads ENHRY; CDR2 reads SYGVKD. V dropped 3 bases and J dropped 1 base, with 12 bases sitting between them. The CDR3 sequence: CAISDGHPSNYGYTF. For the CDR3, the DNA is TGTGCCATCAGTGATGGCCACCCTAGTAACTATGGCTACACCTTC.

This clone has only one observation. The chain employs TRBV2 and TRBJ1-1, with unresolved D. CDR3 length: 13 amino acids. V lost 7 bases to trimming and J lost 3 bases, with 12 bases between them. The germline V gene encodes CDR1 SNHLY and CDR2 FYNNEI. The CDR3 nucleotides read TGTGCCAGCAAAGTCCGGCCAGACACTGAAGCTTTCTTT. Its protein is CASKVRPDTEAFF.

This sequence joins TRBV5-1 and TRBJ1-1; D uncertain. CDR1 and CDR2 (germline): SGHRS, YFSETQ. V lost 2 bases to trimming and J lost 1 base, with 6 bases between them. This CDR3 contains 13 residues. The CDR3 DNA reads as TGCGCCAGCAGCTTAACGGGGAACACTGAAGCTTTCTTT. This encodes CASSLTGNTEAFF.

The chain uses TRBV27 and TRBJ2-7; 9 bases agree with TRBD2. Trimming at V came to 7 bases and at J to 6 bases, leaving 13 bases not matched to a gene. CDR3 length: 15 residues. Germline V gene lookup returns CDR1 MNHEY and CDR2 SMNVEV (reference sequence). As DNA, the CDR3 is TGTGCCAGCAAACCCAACCTAGCGGGGTTGGGCGAGCAGTACTTC. Translation gives CASKPNLAGLGEQYF.

The rearrangement uses TRBV6-4 and TRBJ2-3; D is unclear. The CDR3 has 14 residues. V was shortened by 5 bases and J by 0 bases, with 9 bases between the two germline ends. Germline loops: CDR1 MRHNA, CDR2 SNTAGT. CDR3 region: CASSPEGSTDTQYF. CDR3 bases: TGTGCCAGCAGTCCCGAAGGTAGCACAGATACGCAGTATTTT.

The V gene is TRBV5-1, the J gene TRBJ1-5; unclear D gene. The germline CDR1 and CDR2 sequences are SGHRS and YFSETQ. Between the trimmed V and J ends, which lost 2 bases and 3 bases, there was a span of 12 bases. This CDR3 has 15 residues. The CDR3 nucleotides read TGCGCCAGCAGCTTAATCGCAGGAGACAATCAGCCCCAGCATTTT. Its protein product is CASSLIAGDNQPQHF. The complete variable domain, with remaining parts taken from reference TRBV5-1 and TRBJ1-5, reads KAGVTQTPRYLIKTRGQQVTLSCSPISGHRSVSWYQQTPGQGLQFLFEYFSETQRNKGNFPGRFSGRQFSNSRSEMNVSTLELGDSALYLCASSLIAGDNQPQHFGDGTRLSIL.

This clone was seen once. The chain joins TRBV7-2 to TRBJ2-7; 8 nucleotides line up with TRBD2. V gave up 4 bases and J gave up 2 bases; unmatched junction bases: 4. The germline gives CDR1 SGHTA, CDR2 FQGNSA. This CDR3 is built from 14 residues. The CDR3 nucleotides read TGTGCCAGCAGCTCAGGACTAGCAGCCTACGAGCAGTACTTC. Translating gives CASSSGLAAYEQYF.

The chain combines TRBV9 with TRBJ2-7; D tentatively fits TRBD1 or TRBD2 (6 bases each). V lost 0 bases and J 10 bases, leaving 23 bases between the germline ends. CDR1 SGDLS and CDR2 YYNGEE come from the germline V gene. The length of the CDR3 is 16 residues. CDR3 region: CASSVDPLGGTSSQYF. CDR3 DNA: TGTGCCAGCAGCGTAGATCCGTTAGGGGGGACCTCCTCCCAGTACTTC. The full variable domain, with the rest looked up from reference TRBV9 and TRBJ2-7, is DSGVTQTPKHLITATGQRVTLRCSPRSGDLSVYWYQQSLDQGLQFLIQYYNGEERAKGNILERFSAQQFPDLHSELNLSSLELGDSALYFCASSVDPLGGTSSQYFGPGTRLTVT.

The genes are TRBV7-3 and TRBJ2-7, with D uncertain. The length of the CDR3 is 10 residues. Per germline, CDR1 SGHTA and CDR2 FQGTGA. The V gene lost 4 bases and the J gene lost 7 bases, with 5 bases spanning the gap. The CDR3: CASSSPEQYF. The CDR3 nucleotides read TGTGCCAGCAGCTCCCCAGAGCAGTACTTC.

The chain combines TRBV28 with TRBJ2-5, with 7 bases identical to TRBD2. Germline V lookup: CDR1 MDHEN, CDR2 SYDVKM. The V and J ends lost 4 bases and 5 bases, in that order; junction bases with no gene match: 10. CDR3 length: 15 residues. The CDR3 protein is CASSSYEREGETQYF. The CDR3 DNA sequence: TGTGCCAGCAGTTCCTACGAGAGGGAGGGGGAGACCCAGTACTTC. Full variable domain (outside the CDR3, taken from reference TRBV28 and TRBJ2-5): DVKVTQSSRYLVKRTGEKVFLECVQDMDHENMFWYRQDPGLGLRLIYFSYDVKMKEKGDIPEGYSVSREKKERFSLILESASTNQTSMYLCASSSYEREGETQYFGPGTRLLVL.